These 19 T cell receptor beta chains were sequenced from one sample in a study of T cells in Graves' hyperthyroidism and ophthalmopathy. Regions amplified from RNA transcripts were the TCR beta CDR3 regions. With the HTBI primer set, the TCR CDR3 went through a first round of RT-PCR. TCRdb analysed the multiplex PCR reads with MiXCR anew, one entry per CDR3 protein. The repertoire holds around 520,000 distinct CDR3 sequences, with less than 25% as singletons. The sample comprised blood. The receptors stem from a woman aged 30 to 39 with Graves' ophthalmopathy.

There are a few counts of this clonotype. The rearrangement uses TRBV6-2 or TRBV6-3 and TRBJ1-1; a weak D match, TRBD1 (6 bases). The CDR3 runs to 12 residues. In germline, CDR1 is MNHEY, CDR2 SVGEGT. The V end was cut by 4 bases, the J end by 11 bases, with 14 bases between. The CDR3 region is CASSSTGGLAFF. Here the CDR3 DNA reads TGTGCCAGCAGTTCCACCGGGGGGCTGGCTTTCTTT.

This clonotype was observed many times. This chain links TRBV6-5 with TRBJ2-7; D is perhaps TRBD1 (6 bases). CDR3 length: 15 residues. V gave up 5 bases and J gave up 4 bases, with 18 bases separating them. Germline V gene sequence: CDR1 MNHEY, CDR2 SVGAGI. The CDR3 protein is CASSNLGQFRYEQYF. The CDR3 bases are TGTGCCAGCAGTAACCTCGGACAGTTCCGTTACGAGCAGTACTTC.

This clonotype showed up many times. The chain has TRBV3-1 and TRBJ2-7; no firm D call. Germline lookup yields CDR1 LGHDT and CDR2 YNNKEL (reference sequence). The V gene lost 3 bases and the J gene lost 4 bases, with 4 bases spanning the gap. CDR3 length: 11 residues. The CDR3 sequence: CASSQGYEQYF. For the CDR3, the DNA is TGTGCCAGCAGCCAGGGGTACGAGCAGTACTTC.

This clonotype has at least ten counts. Relative to the germline gene, one junction end is altered; a read error may explain this. The gene calls are TRBV6-5 and TRBJ1-2, with 11 bases matching TRBD1. The length of the CDR3 is 17 residues. CDR1 is MNHEY, CDR2 SVGAGI, per germline. CDR3 in amino acids: CASIYRHGGQGADGYTF. The CDR3 DNA is TGTGCCAGCATTTACCGACATGGTGGACAGGGGGCGGATGGCTACACCTTC.

The table lists this clonotype with many counts. The gene calls are TRBV12-3 or TRBV12-4 and TRBJ1-3; D remains unclear. V dropped 6 bases and J dropped 2 bases, with 17 bases sitting between them. The CDR3 is 16 amino acids. Written as DNA, the CDR3 is TGTGCCAGCAGCCTAGATATAGGCGGGGCTGGAAACACCATATATTTT. It translates to CASSLDIGGAGNTIYF.

This clonotype was found once. The V and J genes are TRBV7-2 and TRBJ1-5; D not resolved. CDR3 size: 15 residues. Trimming took off 2 bases at V and 6 bases at J, with 14 bases between the two ends. Germline V lookup: CDR1 SGHTA, CDR2 FQGNSA. CDR3: CASSLRLGSGQPQHF. The CDR3 nucleotides read TGTGCCAGCAGCTTACGATTAGGGTCGGGTCAGCCCCAGCATTTT. Combining the CDR3 with reference TRBV7-2 and TRBJ1-5 gives the whole variable domain GAGVSQSPSNKVTEKGKDVELRCDPISGHTALYWYRQSLGQGLEFLIYFQGNSAPDKSGLPSDRFSAERTGGSVSTLTIQRTQQEDSAVYLCASSLRLGSGQPQHFGDGTRLSIL.

About this clonotype itself: At one end, the junction sequence differs from germline, possibly due to a read error. The chain carries TRBV6-1 and TRBJ1-2; tentatively, D is TRBD1 (5 bases). CDR3 length: 14 amino acids. Germline V gene lookup returns CDR1 MNHNS and CDR2 SASEGT. Here the CDR3 DNA reads TGTGCCAGCAGTGAAGCGAGGGGAGACTATGGCCACACCTTC. Its protein is CASSEARGDYGHTF.

This clonotype has at least ten counts. J is TRBJ1-5 and V is TRBV6-5; D gene ambiguous. CDR1 MNHEY and CDR2 SVGAGI come from the germline V gene. Between the trimmed V and J ends, which lost 0 bases and 7 bases, there was a span of 7 bases. The CDR3 is 13 residues long. The CDR3 reads CASSYSVRQPQHF. The CDR3 nucleotides read TGTGCCAGCAGTTACTCAGTACGGCAGCCCCAGCATTTT.

The chain has TRBV27 and TRBJ2-7, with TRBD2 matching 13 bases. Trimming cost V 2 bases and J 7 bases; bases outside gene matches: 8. The germline V gene has CDR1 MNHEY and CDR2 SMNVEV (reference sequence). The CDR3 is 16 amino acids. The CDR3 region has the DNA TGTGCCAGCAGTTTACGAGGGACTAGCGGGGACTGGGAGCAGTACTTC. Translation gives CASSLRGTSGDWEQYF.

This clonotype appeared a few times. DNA for the CDR3: TGCGCCAGCAGCTTGTCGGGGTGGAACACTGAAGCTTTCTTT. Protein product: CASSLSGWNTEAFF. The chain has TRBV5-1 and TRBJ1-1; D uncertain. This CDR3 is built from 14 residues. Trimming left V 1 base short and J 1 base short, with 8 bases between. Germline-derived CDR1 and CDR2 are SGHRS and YFSETQ.

This clonotype was counted many times. V gene TRBV2 combines with J gene TRBJ2-7; perhaps TRBD2 as D (6 bases). The CDR3 runs to 13 residues. The V end lost 6 bases, the J end lost 3 bases, and 12 bases lay between the germline ends. Germline V gives CDR1 SNHLY, CDR2 FYNNEI. The CDR3 loop reads CASSVGDFYEQYF. The CDR3 nucleotides read TGTGCCAGCAGCGTAGGGGACTTCTACGAGCAGTACTTC.

V and J are TRBV14 and TRBJ2-7; TRBD2 might be the D (5 bases). The CDR3 has 13 amino acids. Germline V gene data show CDR1 as SGHDN and CDR2 as FVKESK. Trimming removed 4 bases from V and 4 bases from J, with 11 bases in between. The CDR3 spells CASSRQGLYEQYF. The CDR3 bases are TGTGCCAGCAGCCGGCAAGGACTTTACGAGCAGTACTTC.

This sequence joins TRBV12-3 or TRBV12-4 and TRBJ2-5, with 8 nucleotides matching TRBD2. CDR3 length: 15 residues. Trimming cost V 3 bases and J 2 bases; bases outside gene matches: 5. The CDR3 region has the DNA TGTGCCAGCAGTTTTTTAGCGGGGATACAAGAGACCCAGTACTTC. It translates to CASSFLAGIQETQYF.

The rearrangement joins TRBV6-1 to TRBJ1-5, with TRBD1 matching over 9 bases. The CDR3 length is 14 residues. CDR1 and CDR2 from the germline V gene are MNHNS and SASEGT. After removal of 6 bases from V and 6 bases from J, the junction contained 6 bases not matched to a gene. Written as DNA, the CDR3 is TGTGCCAGCAGGGACAGGGGAATGGGTCAGCCCCAGCATTTT. The encoded protein is CASRDRGMGQPQHF.

This chain joins TRBV3-1 and TRBJ2-4; 11 bases fit TRBD2. The CDR3 spans 15 residues. V trimming: 5 bases; J trimming: 6 bases; junction bases outside the gene matches: 6. Germline CDR1 reads LGHDT; CDR2 reads YNNKEL (reference sequence). The CDR3: CASSSPGTSGNIQYF. In nucleotides, the CDR3 is TGTGCCAGCAGCTCACCCGGGACTAGCGGAAACATTCAGTACTTC. Supplemented by reference TRBV3-1 and TRBJ2-4, the full variable domain reads DTAVSQTPKYLVTQMGNDKSIKCEQNLGHDTMYWYKQDSKKFLKIMFSYNNKELIINETVPNRFSPKSPDKAHLNLHINSLELGDSAVYFCASSSPGTSGNIQYFGAGTRLSVL.

J is TRBJ2-7 and V is TRBV29-1; 9 bases map to TRBD1. The germline V gene encodes CDR1 SQVTM and CDR2 ANQGSEA. The CDR3 is 13 amino acids. J was trimmed by 2 bases and V by 7 bases; bases with no gene match: 6. The CDR3 region has the DNA TGCAGCGCGAAGACAGGGGGTACCTACGAGCAGTACTTC. It is translated as CSAKTGGTYEQYF.

At least ten counts were recorded for this clonotype. The rearrangement joins TRBV20-1 to TRBJ1-3; unclear D gene. This CDR3 is built from 16 residues. Looked up from germline, CDR1 is DFQATT and CDR2 is SNEGSKA (reference sequence). V lost 1 base and J 0 bases, leaving 13 bases between the germline ends. Here the CDR3 DNA reads TGCAGTGCTAGAGTCTCCGAACATGGCTCTGGAAACACCATATATTTT. This codes for CSARVSEHGSGNTIYF.

The chain links TRBV12-3 or TRBV12-4 to TRBJ2-7; 7 bases fit TRBD1. The CDR3 has 11 amino acids. The junction had 4 bases not matched to a gene; V was cut back by 6 bases and J by 8 bases. The CDR3 reads CASSPDRKQYF. Written as DNA, the CDR3 is TGTGCCAGCAGCCCGGACAGGAAGCAGTACTTC.

This clonotype was recorded at least ten times. The chain's CDR3 is CSARDGAGVDETQYF. The CDR3 bases are TGCAGTGCTAGAGATGGAGCGGGGGTGGATGAGACCCAGTACTTC. J is TRBJ2-5 and V is TRBV20-1, with 8 bases identical to TRBD2. From germline, CDR1 is DFQATT and CDR2 SNEGSKA (reference sequence). The CDR3 spans 15 residues. Trimming cost V 0 bases and J 5 bases; bases outside gene matches: 8.